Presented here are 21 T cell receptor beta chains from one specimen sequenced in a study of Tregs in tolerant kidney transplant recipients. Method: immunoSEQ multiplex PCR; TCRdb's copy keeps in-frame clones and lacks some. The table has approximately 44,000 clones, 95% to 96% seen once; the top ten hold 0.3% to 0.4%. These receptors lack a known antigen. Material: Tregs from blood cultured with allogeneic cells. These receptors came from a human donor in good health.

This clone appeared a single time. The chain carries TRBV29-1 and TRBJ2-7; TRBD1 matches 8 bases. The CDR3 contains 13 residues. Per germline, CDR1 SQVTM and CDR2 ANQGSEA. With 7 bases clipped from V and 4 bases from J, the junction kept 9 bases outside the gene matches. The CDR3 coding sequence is TGCAGCGCCGCAGGGGGCACTAGTTACGAGCAGTACTTC. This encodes CSAAGGTSYEQYF.

The CDR3 DNA reads TGCGCCAGCAGCTTTAGCGGGAGCCGAATTACCACAGATACGCAGTATTTT. Its translation is CASSFSGSRITTDTQYF. The V and J genes are TRBV5-1 and TRBJ2-3, with TRBD2 matching over 9 bases. Germline V gene lookup returns CDR1 SGHRS and CDR2 YFSETQ. Losses at the gene ends were 2 bases for V and 2 bases for J; bases not matched to a gene: 9. The CDR3 runs to 17 residues.

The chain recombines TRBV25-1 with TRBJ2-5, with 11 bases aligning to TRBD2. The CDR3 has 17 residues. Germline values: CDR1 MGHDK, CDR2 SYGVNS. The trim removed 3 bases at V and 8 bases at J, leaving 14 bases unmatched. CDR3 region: CASSDPVAGGPIRTQYF. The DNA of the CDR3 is TGTGCCAGCAGTGACCCCGTAGCGGGAGGGCCGATTAGAACCCAGTACTTC.

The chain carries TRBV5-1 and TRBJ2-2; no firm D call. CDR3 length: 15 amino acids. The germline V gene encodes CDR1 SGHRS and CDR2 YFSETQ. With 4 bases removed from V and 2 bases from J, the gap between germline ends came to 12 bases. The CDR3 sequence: CASSAQVQNTGELFF. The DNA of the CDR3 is TGCGCCAGCAGCGCTCAGGTCCAAAACACCGGGGAGCTGTTTTTT.

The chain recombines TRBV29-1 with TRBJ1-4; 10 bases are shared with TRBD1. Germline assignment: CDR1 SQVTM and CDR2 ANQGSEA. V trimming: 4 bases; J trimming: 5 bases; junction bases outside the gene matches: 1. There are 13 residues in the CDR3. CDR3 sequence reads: CSVVGQGNEKLFF. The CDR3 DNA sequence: TGCAGCGTTGTGGGACAGGGGAATGAAAAACTGTTTTTT.

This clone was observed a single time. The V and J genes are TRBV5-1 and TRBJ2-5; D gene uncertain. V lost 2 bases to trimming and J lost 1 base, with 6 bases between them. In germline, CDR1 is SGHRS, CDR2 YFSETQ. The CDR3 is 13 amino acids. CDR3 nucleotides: TGCGCCAGCAGCTTTAACCCCCAAGAGACCCAGTACTTC. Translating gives CASSFNPQETQYF.

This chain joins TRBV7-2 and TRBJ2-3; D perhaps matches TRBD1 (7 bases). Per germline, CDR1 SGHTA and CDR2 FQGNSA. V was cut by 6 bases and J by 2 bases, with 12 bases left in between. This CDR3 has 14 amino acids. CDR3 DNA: TGTGCCAGCAGTTCAGGGGGGTCCACAGATACGCAGTATTTT. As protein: CASSSGGSTDTQYF.

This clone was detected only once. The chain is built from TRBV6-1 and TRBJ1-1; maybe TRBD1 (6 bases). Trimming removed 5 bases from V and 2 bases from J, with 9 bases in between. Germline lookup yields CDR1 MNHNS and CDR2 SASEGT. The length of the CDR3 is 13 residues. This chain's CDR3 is CASSPQGNTEAFF. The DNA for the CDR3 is TGTGCCAGCAGTCCACAGGGTAACACTGAAGCTTTCTTT.

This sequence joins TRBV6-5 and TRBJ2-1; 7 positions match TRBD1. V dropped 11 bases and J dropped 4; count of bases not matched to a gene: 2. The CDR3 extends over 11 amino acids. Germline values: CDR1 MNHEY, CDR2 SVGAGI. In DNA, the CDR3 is TGTGCCGTACAGGGGTACAATGAGCAGTTCTTC. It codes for CAVQGYNEQFF.

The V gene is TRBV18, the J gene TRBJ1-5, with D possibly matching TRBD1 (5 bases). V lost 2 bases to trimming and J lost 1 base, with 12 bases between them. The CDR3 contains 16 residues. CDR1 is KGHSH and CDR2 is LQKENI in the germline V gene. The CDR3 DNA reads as TGTGCCAGCTCACCATTCGGGGCGAGGAGCAATCAGCCCCAGCATTTT. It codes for CASSPFGARSNQPQHF.

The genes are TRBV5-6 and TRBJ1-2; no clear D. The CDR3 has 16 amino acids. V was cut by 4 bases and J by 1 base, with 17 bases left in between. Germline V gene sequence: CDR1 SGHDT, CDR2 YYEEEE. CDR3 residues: CASSQGDGFGNYGYTF. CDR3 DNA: TGTGCCAGCAGCCAAGGAGATGGGTTTGGTAACTATGGCTACACCTTC.

The CDR3 DNA reads as TGTGCCAGCAGTTACTCGTCCAGGGGTTTGGCGACCCAGTACTTC. Protein sequence: CASSYSSRGLATQYF. This chain uses TRBV6-5 with TRBJ2-5; D possibly corresponds to TRBD1 (6 bases). V lost 0 bases and J 7 bases, leaving 15 bases between the germline ends. This CDR3 spans 15 amino acids. Germline V lookup: CDR1 MNHEY, CDR2 SVGAGI.

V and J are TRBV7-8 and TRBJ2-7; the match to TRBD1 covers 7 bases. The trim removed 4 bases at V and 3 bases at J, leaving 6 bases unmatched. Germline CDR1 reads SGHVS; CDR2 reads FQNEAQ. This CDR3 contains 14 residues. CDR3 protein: CASSSTGADYEQYF. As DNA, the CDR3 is TGTGCCAGCAGCTCAACAGGGGCCGACTACGAGCAGTACTTC.

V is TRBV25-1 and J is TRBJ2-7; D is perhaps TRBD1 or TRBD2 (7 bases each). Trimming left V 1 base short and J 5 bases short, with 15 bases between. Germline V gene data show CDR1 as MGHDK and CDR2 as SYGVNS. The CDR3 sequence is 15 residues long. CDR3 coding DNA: TGTGCCAGCAGTGAATTGGGGCAGGGGGGGAACGAGCAGTACTTC. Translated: CASSELGQGGNEQYF.

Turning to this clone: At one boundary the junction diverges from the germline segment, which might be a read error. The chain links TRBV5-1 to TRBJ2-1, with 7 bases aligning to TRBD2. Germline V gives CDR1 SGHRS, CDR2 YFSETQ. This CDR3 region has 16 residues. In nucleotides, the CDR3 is TGCGCCAGCAGCCGGGCTGGCGGGAGCTCCCACAATGAGCAGTTCTTC. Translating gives CASSRAGGSSHNEQFF. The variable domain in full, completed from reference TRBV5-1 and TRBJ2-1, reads KAGVTQTPRYLIKTRGQQVTLSCSPISGHRSVSWYQQTPGQGLQFLFEYFSETQRNKGNFPGRFSGRQFSNSRSEMNVSTLELGDSALYLCASSRAGGSSHNEQFFGPGTRLTVL.

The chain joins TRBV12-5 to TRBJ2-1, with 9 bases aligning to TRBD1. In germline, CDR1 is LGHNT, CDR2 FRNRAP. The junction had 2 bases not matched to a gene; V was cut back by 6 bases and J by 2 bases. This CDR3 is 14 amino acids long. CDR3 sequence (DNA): TGTGCTAGTGGGGGACAGGGAACCTACAATGAGCAGTTCTTC. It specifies CASGGQGTYNEQFF.

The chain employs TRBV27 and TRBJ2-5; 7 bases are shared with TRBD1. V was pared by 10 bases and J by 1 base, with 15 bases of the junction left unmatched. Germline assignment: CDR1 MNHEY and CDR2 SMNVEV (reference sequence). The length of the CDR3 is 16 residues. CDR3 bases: TGTGCCACCAAGTCTTATGGACAGGAGTCCCAAGAGACCCAGTACTTC. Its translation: CATKSYGQESQETQYF.

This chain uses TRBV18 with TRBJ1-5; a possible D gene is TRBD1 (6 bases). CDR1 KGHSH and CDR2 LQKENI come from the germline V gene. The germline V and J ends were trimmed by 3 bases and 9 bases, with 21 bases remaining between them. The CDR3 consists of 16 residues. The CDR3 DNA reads TGTGCCAGCTCACCCCGCTTAGGGGGGGCCGGGGGGCCCCAGCATTTT. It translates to CASSPRLGGAGGPQHF.

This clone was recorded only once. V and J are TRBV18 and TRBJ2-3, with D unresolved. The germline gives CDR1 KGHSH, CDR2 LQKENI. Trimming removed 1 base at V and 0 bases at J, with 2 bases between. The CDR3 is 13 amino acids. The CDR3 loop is CASSPLSTDTQYF. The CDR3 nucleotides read TGTGCCAGCTCACCACTTAGCACAGATACGCAGTATTTT. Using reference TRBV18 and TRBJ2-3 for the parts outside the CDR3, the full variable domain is NAGVMQNPRHLVRRRGQEARLRCSPMKGHSHVYWYRQLPEEGLKFMVYLQKENIIDESGMPKERFSAEFPKEGPSILRIQQVVRGDSAAYFCASSPLSTDTQYFGPGTRLTVL.

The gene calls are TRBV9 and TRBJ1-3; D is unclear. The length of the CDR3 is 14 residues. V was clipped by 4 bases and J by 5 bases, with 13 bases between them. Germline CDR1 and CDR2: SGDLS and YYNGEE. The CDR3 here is CASSSRLARNTIYF. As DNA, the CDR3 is TGTGCCAGCAGCTCACGGTTGGCCCGAAACACCATATATTTT.

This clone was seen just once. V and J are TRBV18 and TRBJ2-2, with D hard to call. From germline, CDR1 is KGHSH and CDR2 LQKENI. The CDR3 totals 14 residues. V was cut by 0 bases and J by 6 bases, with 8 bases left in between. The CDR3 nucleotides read TGTGCCAGCTCACCACCTAGGTCTGCCGGGGAGCTGTTTTTT. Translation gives CASSPPRSAGELFF. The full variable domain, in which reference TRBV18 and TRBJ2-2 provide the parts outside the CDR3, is NAGVMQNPRHLVRRRGQEARLRCSPMKGHSHVYWYRQLPEEGLKFMVYLQKENIIDESGMPKERFSAEFPKEGPSILRIQQVVRGDSAAYFCASSPPRSAGELFFGEGSRLTVL.